Given below is one T cell receptor (beta chain) in context. Its target is not known. The study ran its PCR with 60 Vbeta and 13 Jbeta primers. This table comes from immunoSEQ multiplex PCR, and its TCRdb copy is limited to in-frame clones, with some not included. This sample yields roughly 71,000 clones, of which approximately 78% are seen a single time; 2.5% to 3.5% belongs to the top ten. The germline V gene encodes CDR1 MDHEN and CDR2 SYDVKM. The CDR3 consists of 13 residues. V shed 1 base and J 6 bases; nucleotides not matched to a gene: 1. This record belongs to a study of cytomegalovirus exposure and HLA in healthy donors. Findings and caveats of the study: CMV antigen specificity of three CMV-associated chains was confirmed in vitro. TCR beta chains numbering some 160 were designated cytomegalovirus-associated. Presence/absence analyses rested on an assumption that sequencing depth was roughly uniform across donors.

V is TRBV28 and J is TRBJ1-2, with 8 nucleotides matching TRBD1. The sequencing input was PBMCs. This receptor was taken from a girl aged 10-17 years in good health and CMV-seropositive. The CDR3 is CASSLYRGDGYTF. In DNA form, the CDR3 reads TGTGCCAGCAGTTTATACAGGGGGGATGGCTACACCTTC.